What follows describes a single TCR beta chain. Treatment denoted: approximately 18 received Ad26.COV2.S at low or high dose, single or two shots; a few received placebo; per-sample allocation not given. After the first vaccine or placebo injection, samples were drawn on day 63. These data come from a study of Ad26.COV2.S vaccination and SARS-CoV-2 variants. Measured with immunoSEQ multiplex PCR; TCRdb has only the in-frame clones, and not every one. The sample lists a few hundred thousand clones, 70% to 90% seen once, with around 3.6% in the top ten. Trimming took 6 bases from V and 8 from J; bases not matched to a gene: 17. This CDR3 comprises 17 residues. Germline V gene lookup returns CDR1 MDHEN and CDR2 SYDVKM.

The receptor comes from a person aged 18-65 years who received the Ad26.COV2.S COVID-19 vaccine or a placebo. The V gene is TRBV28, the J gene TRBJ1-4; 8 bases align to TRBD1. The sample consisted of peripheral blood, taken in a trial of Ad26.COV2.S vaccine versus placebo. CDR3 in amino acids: CASSHPGQVPKWEKLFF. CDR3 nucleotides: TGTGCCAGCAGCCACCCGGGACAGGTACCGAAATGGGAAAAACTGTTTTTT. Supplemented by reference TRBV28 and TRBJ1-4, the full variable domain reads DVKVTQSSRYLVKRTGEKVFLECVQDMDHENMFWYRQDPGLGLRLIYFSYDVKMKEKGDIPEGYSVSREKKERFSLILESASTNQTSMYLCASSHPGQVPKWEKLFFGSGTQLSVL.